This T cell receptor beta chain is from a study of a mutant IDH1 vaccine in newly diagnosed glioma. Study context: At weeks 1, 3, 5, 7, 11, 15, 19 and 23, patients received a vaccination, eight in all. Patients began vaccination 4-6 weeks after radiotherapy alone, or with temozolomide cycles. Most had both radiotherapy and temozolomide beforehand; others had only one.

Time point: week 11, during vaccination. A single vaccine dose contained 300 ug of mutant IDH1 20-mer peptide, and topical imiquimod was used with it. Study outcomes and limitations: The vaccine induced immune responses, and these occurred in approximately 93% of patients.

The table came from immunoSEQ multiplex PCR; TCRdb's copy has only in-frame clones and leaves some out. The table includes 120,000 or so clones, roughly 75% detected once. V was pared by 8 bases and J by 4 bases, with 6 bases of the junction left unmatched. Germline lookup yields CDR1 LNHDA and CDR2 SQIVND (reference sequence). CDR3 size: 13 residues. As to this clone: Antigen specificity is unknown.

Specimen: PBMCs, collected from a glioma patient whose treatment included an IDH1 peptide vaccine. V usage is TRBV19 and J usage is TRBJ2-3, with TRBD1 matching over 7 bases. This TCR was recovered from a man between 35 and 55 years old with glioma. For the CDR3, the DNA is TGTGCCAGTTCCGAAGGGGGCTCAGATACGCAGTATTTT. It specifies CASSEGGSDTQYF.